The T cell receptor beta chain described here comes from a study of blood T cell repertoires in COVID-19. The V end lost 5 bases, the J end lost 6 bases, and 17 bases lay between the germline ends. This CDR3 has 14 residues. From germline, CDR1 is SGHVS and CDR2 FQNEAQ. Measured with immunoSEQ multiplex PCR; TCRdb has only the in-frame clones, and not every one. The table lists approximately 120,000 clones, around 85% of them singletons. The sequencing sample was made of peripheral blood. This TCR was recovered from a human donor in a cohort sampled during active COVID-19. The V gene is TRBV7-8, the J gene TRBJ2-7; no definite D call. The CDR3 spells CASSPLRYPGEQYF. As DNA, the CDR3 is TGTGCCAGCAGCCCCCTCAGGTATCCCGGCGAGCAGTACTTC.